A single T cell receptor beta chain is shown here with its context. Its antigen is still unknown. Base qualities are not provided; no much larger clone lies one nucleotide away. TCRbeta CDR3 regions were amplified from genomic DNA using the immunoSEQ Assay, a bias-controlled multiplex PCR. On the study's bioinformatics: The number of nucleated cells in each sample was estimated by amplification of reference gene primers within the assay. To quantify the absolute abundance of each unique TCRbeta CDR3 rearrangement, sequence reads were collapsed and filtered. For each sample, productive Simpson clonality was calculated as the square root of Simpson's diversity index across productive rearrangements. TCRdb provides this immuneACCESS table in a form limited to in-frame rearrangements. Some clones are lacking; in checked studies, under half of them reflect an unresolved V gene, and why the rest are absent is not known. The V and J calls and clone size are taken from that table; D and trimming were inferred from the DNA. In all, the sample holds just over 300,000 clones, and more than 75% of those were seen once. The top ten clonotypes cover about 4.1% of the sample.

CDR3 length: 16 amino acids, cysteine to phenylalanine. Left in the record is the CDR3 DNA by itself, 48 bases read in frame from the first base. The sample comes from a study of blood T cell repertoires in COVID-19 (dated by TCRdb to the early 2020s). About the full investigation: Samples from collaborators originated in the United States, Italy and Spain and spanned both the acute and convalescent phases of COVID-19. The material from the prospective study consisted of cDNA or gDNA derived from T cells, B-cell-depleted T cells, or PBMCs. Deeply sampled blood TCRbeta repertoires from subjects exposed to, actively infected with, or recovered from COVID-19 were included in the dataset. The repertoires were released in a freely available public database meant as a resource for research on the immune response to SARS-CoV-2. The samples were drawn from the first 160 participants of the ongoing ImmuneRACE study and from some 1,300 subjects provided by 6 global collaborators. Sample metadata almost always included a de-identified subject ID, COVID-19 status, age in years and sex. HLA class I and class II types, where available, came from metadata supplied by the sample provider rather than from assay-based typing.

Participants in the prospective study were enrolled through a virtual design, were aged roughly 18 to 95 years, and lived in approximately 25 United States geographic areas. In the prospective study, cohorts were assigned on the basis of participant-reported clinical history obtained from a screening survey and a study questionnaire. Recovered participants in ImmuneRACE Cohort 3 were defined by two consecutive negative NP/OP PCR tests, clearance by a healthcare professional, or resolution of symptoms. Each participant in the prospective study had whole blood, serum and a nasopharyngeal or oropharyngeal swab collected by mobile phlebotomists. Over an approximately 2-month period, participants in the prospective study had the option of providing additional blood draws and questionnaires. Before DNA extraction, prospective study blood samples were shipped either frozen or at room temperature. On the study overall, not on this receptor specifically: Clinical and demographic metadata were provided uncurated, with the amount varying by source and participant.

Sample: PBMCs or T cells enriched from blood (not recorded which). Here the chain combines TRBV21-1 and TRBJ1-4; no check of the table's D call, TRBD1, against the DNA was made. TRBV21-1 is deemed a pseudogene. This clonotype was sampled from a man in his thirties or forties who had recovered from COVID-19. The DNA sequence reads TGTGCCAGCAGCGAAAACAGGGAGAATGCTAATGAAAAACTGTTTTTT. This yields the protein CASSENRENANEKLFF.